Here is one T cell receptor beta chain with its context. The sample belongs to a study of blood T cell repertoires in COVID-19. Germline V gives CDR1 SGDLS, CDR2 YYNGEE. The CDR3 covers 16 residues. Trimming removed 0 bases at V and 2 bases at J, with 15 bases between. Authors' methods: Estimates of nucleated cell counts were drawn from the amplification of reference gene primers. The method was immunoSEQ multiplex PCR; TCRdb's version includes in-frame clones alone and lacks a portion of them. V, J and clone size derive from that table, while D and trimming were established from the DNA sequence. The sample lists 45,000 or so clones, approximately 87% occurring once.

Sample: peripheral blood. The clonotype was recovered from a human donor in a cohort sampled during active COVID-19. The gene calls are TRBV9 and TRBJ2-7; D may be TRBD2 (6 bases). CDR3 nucleotide sequence: TGTGCCAGCAGCGTAGTGCTAGTCGGGGGACCCTACGAGCAGTACTTC. It is translated as CASSVVLVGGPYEQYF.